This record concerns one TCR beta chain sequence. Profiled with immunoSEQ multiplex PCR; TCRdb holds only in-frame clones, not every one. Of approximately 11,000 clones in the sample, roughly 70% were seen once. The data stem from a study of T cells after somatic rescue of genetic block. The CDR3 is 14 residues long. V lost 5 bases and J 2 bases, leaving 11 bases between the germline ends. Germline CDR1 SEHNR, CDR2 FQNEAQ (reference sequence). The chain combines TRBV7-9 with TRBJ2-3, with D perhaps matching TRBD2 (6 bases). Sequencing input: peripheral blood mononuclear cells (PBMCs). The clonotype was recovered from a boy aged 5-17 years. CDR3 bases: TGTGCCAGCAGCCCGGGACTTTCCACAGATACGCAGTATTTT. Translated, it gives CASSPGLSTDTQYF.